A selection of T cell receptor beta chains follows, all from one sample in a study of blood T cell repertoires in COVID-19. Produced via immunoSEQ multiplex PCR; TCRdb's table is partial and in-frame only. The data show roughly 60,000 clones, with about 77% seen just once and approximately 24% held by the top ten. Sequencing used peripheral blood. These receptors were collected from a human donor in a cohort sampled during active COVID-19. Both conserved end residues are part of each CDR3. D genes are given only for firm matches. Only part of the rows carry a size: once, few, many, or a class if the clone is expanded.

TRBJ1-3,TRBV25-1,-,TRBD1,CASSETGIMAGNTIYF,TGTGCCAGCAGTGAGACAGGGATCATGGCTGGAAACACCATATATTTT
TRBJ2-1,TRBV10-2,many,TRBD2,CASIRLAGVRNEQFF,TGCGCCAGCATTAGACTAGCGGGAGTTCGGAATGAGCAGTTCTTC
TRBJ2-2,TRBV19,-,TRBD2,CASSTSSGGELFF,TGTGCCAGTAGTACCTCTAGCGGCGGGGAGCTGTTTTTT
TRBJ1-4,TRBV7-9,once,TRBD1,CASSRRTGPNEKLFF,TGTGCCAGCAGCAGACGGACAGGGCCTAATGAAAAACTGTTTTTT
TRBJ1-4,TRBV28,-,-,CASRKPQITTNEKLFF,TGTGCCAGCCGAAAGCCTCAAATCACAACTAATGAAAAACTGTTTTTT
TRBJ2-3,TRBV5-1,-,TRBD2,CASRTGTSGRGRTDTQYF,TGCGCCAGCAGAACCGGGACTAGCGGGAGAGGGCGCACAGATACGCAGTATTTT
TRBJ2-7,TRBV18,-,-,CASSPPQTDYYEQYF,TGTGCCAGCTCACCCCCACAGACGGATTACTACGAGCAGTACTTC
TRBJ2-7,TRBV15,-,-,CATSWGSRGSEQYF,TGTGCCACCAGCTGGGGGAGTCGGGGGAGCGAGCAGTACTTC
TRBJ1-2,TRBV6-5,-,-,CASSYSGTRNYGYTF,TGTGCCAGCAGTTACTCAGGGACAAGGAACTATGGCTACACCTTC
TRBJ2-1,TRBV11-2,-,TRBD2,CASSSTNRTSGRNEQFF,TGTGCCAGCAGCTCAACGAATAGGACTAGCGGGAGGAATGAGCAGTTCTTC
TRBJ1-5,TRBV19,-,TRBD1,CASSDRDRGLRAQHF,TGTGCCAGTAGTGACCGGGACAGGGGGCTTCGGGCCCAGCATTTT
TRBJ1-5,TRBV6-2/TRBV6-3,-,-,CASSRFMEQPQHF,TGTGCCAGCAGTCGTTTCATGGAGCAGCCCCAGCATTTT
TRBJ1-4,TRBV11-2,once,-,CASSDTQATSLFF,TGTGCCAGCAGCGACACACAGGCTACTTCCCTGTTTTTT
TRBJ2-7,TRBV4-1,-,TRBD2,CASSQRAGSSYEQYF,TGCGCCAGCAGCCAACGAGCGGGGTCAAGCTACGAGCAGTACTTC
TRBJ2-1,TRBV11-3,-,TRBD2,CASSLDGVIGGNEQFF,TGTGCCAGCAGCTTAGATGGGGTCATCGGGGGGAATGAGCAGTTCTTC
TRBJ1-6,TRBV3-1/TRBV3-2,few,-,CASCLRSSYNSPLHF,TGTGCCAGCTGCTTGAGGAGCTCCTATAATTCACCCCTCCACTTT
TRBJ1-1,TRBV12-3/TRBV12-4,-,-,CASRRQLNTEAFF,TGTGCCAGCAGGCGACAGCTGAACACTGAAGCTTTCTTT
TRBJ2-3,TRBV7-3,-,-,CASSPQQEDTQYF,TGTGCCAGCAGCCCCCAACAGGAAGATACGCAGTATTTT
TRBJ2-5,TRBV4-1,-,-,CASSLLPRTDAGTQYF,TGCGCCAGCAGCCTCCTACCGCGAACAGACGCGGGGACCCAGTACTTC
TRBJ2-6,TRBV9,-,-,CASSVPAGANVLTF,TGTGCCAGCAGCGTACCAGCGGGGGCCAACGTCCTGACTTTC
TRBJ2-7,TRBV5-1,-,-,CASSFRERHYEQYF,TGCGCCAGCAGCTTCCGGGAGAGACACTACGAGCAGTACTTC
TRBJ2-1,TRBV5-1,-,TRBD2,CASSPSSGGTYNEQFF,TGCGCCAGCAGCCCCTCTAGCGGGGGCACCTACAATGAGCAGTTCTTC
TRBJ2-3,TRBV4-3,-,TRBD2,CASSQEERGARMDTQYF,TGCGCCAGCAGCCAAGAGGAGCGGGGGGCAAGAATGGATACGCAGTATTTT
TRBJ1-2,TRBV4-2,few,-,CASSQVLEVVGYTF,TGTGCCAGCAGCCAAGTTCTGGAGGTAGTTGGCTACACCTTC
TRBJ2-1,TRBV6-4,-,-,CASSDEFAGEQFF,TGTGCCAGCAGTGACGAGTTTGCGGGTGAGCAGTTCTTC
TRBJ2-6,TRBV27,few,-,CASAKVSSGANVLTF,TGTGCCAGCGCAAAAGTTAGCTCTGGGGCCAACGTCCTGACTTTC
TRBJ1-5,TRBV19,-,-,CASSYFGAQHF,TGTGCCAGTAGTTACTTCGGAGCCCAGCATTTT
TRBJ2-1,TRBV20-1,-,-,CSASRRFSNNEQFF,TGCAGTGCTAGTAGGAGATTCAGTAACAATGAGCAGTTCTTC
TRBJ1-5,TRBV6-5,-,-,CASSAGRRNQPQHF,TGTGCCAGCAGCGCAGGGAGGCGCAATCAGCCCCAGCATTTT
TRBJ1-6,TRBV30,once,-,CAWNDRLRTSPLHF,TGTGCCTGGAATGACAGGTTAAGGACTTCACCCCTCCACTTT
TRBJ2-1,TRBV4-1,-,TRBD2,CASSQDAQSGGRPEFF,TGCGCCAGCAGCCAAGATGCCCAAAGCGGGGGCAGACCAGAGTTCTTC
TRBJ2-1,TRBV5-6,-,TRBD1,CASSLWTGSSYNEQFF,TGTGCCAGCAGCCTTTGGACAGGGAGCTCCTACAATGAGCAGTTCTTC
TRBJ1-1,TRBV29-1,once,-,CSVARGDREAFF,TGCAGCGTTGCTCGGGGAGACCGTGAAGCTTTCTTT
TRBJ1-2,TRBV18,-,-,CASSKEAEGTLSYYGYTF,TGTGCCAGCTCAAAAGAGGCAGAAGGAACCCTTTCTTACTATGGCTACACCTTC
TRBJ1-2,TRBV5-1,few,-,CASSLGQNYGYTF,TGCGCCAGCAGCTTGGGGCAGAACTATGGCTACACCTTC
TRBJ1-4,TRBV18,many,-,CASSPRAGQGEKLFF,TGTGCCAGCTCACCAAGGGCAGGGCAAGGTGAAAAACTGTTTTTT
TRBJ1-2,TRBV28,-,-,CASSLWQYGYTF,TGTGCCAGCAGTTTATGGCAGTATGGCTACACCTTC
TRBJ2-4,TRBV6-5,-,-,CASSAGDKNIQYF,TGTGCCAGCTCAGCGGGTGACAAAAACATTCAGTACTTC
TRBJ2-2,TRBV5-4,-,TRBD2,CASSSGLAQNTGELFF,TGTGCCAGCAGCTCCGGACTAGCACAGAACACCGGGGAGCTGTTTTTT
TRBJ1-2,TRBV7-7,-,-,CASSLAGQDKNYGYTF,TGTGCTAGCAGCTTAGCAGGGCAGGACAAGAACTATGGCTACACCTTC
TRBJ1-2,TRBV28,-,TRBD1,CASSSGTAYGYTF,TGTGCCAGCAGTTCCGGGACAGCCTATGGCTACACCTTC
TRBJ2-3,TRBV6-4,-,TRBD2,CASSDSSGGSTDTQYF,TGTGCCAGCAGTGACTCCAGCGGGGGAAGCACAGATACGCAGTATTTT
TRBJ2-1,TRBV13,-,-,CASSFQNTGSVQFF,TGTGCCAGCAGCTTCCAAAATACAGGGAGCGTGCAGTTCTTC
TRBJ1-5,TRBV15,medium-sized,TRBD1,CATSPSGTGKGNQPQHF,TGTGCCACCAGCCCATCCGGGACAGGGAAAGGCAATCAGCCCCAGCATTTT
TRBJ2-7,TRBV11-2,few,TRBD1,CASSPKTGVAYEQYF,TGTGCCAGCAGCCCTAAGACAGGGGTTGCCTACGAGCAGTACTTC
TRBJ2-3,TRBV5-1,-,TRBD2,CASSPSGRAEDTQYF,TGCGCCAGCAGTCCGTCCGGGAGGGCCGAAGATACGCAGTATTTT